The 16 T cell receptor beta chains presented below share a single source sample, sequenced in a study of cytomegalovirus exposure and HLA in healthy donors. The PCR employed 60 Vbeta primers together with 13 Jbeta primers. The protocol was immunoSEQ multiplex PCR, while the TCRdb copy is restricted to in-frame clones and leaves out a portion. In the table there are about 150,000 clones, over 70% of which are singletons. The sample taken for sequencing was PBMCs. The receptors stem from a man over 45 in good health and CMV-seropositive.

The V and J genes are TRBV7-6 and TRBJ1-2; no definite D call. V was clipped by 2 bases and J by 6 bases, with 7 bases between them. The CDR3 extends over 12 amino acids. Germline CDR1 reads SGHVS; CDR2 reads FNYEAQ. CDR3 bases: TGTGCCAGCAGCTTACGGGGAAATGGCTACACCTTC. This codes for CASSLRGNGYTF.

This chain connects TRBV6-6 to TRBJ1-2, with 11 bases fitting TRBD1. V lost 3 bases and J lost 7; bases outside the gene matches: 4. The germline gives CDR1 MNHNY, CDR2 SVGAGI (reference sequence). The CDR3 length is 14 residues. The CDR3 spells CASSYMGTGGGYTF. As DNA, the CDR3 is TGTGCCAGCAGTTATATGGGGACAGGGGGTGGCTACACCTTC.

The rearrangement uses TRBV15 and TRBJ2-5; TRBD2 agrees at 7 bases. Germline CDR1 is LNHNV and CDR2 is YYDKDF (reference sequence). Unmatched junction bases numbered 9, after V lost 0 bases and J lost 5 bases. The length of the CDR3 is 16 residues. The chain's CDR3 is CATSRESARERETQYF. The CDR3 DNA follows: TGTGCCACCAGCAGAGAGAGTGCGCGGGAGCGGGAGACCCAGTACTTC.

J is TRBJ2-3 and V is TRBV28, with TRBD1 as a possible D gene (6 bases). Trimming shortened V by 6 bases and J by 5 bases, and 12 bases separated the two germline ends. The germline CDR1 and CDR2 sequences are MDHEN and SYDVKM. The CDR3 extends over 13 amino acids. The CDR3 nucleotides are TGTGCCAGCAGGCGGACAGTCCAAGATACGCAGTATTTT. Encoded protein: CASRRTVQDTQYF.

The chain combines TRBV28 with TRBJ1-3; D not resolved. The CDR3 sequence is 16 residues long. The V gene's germline CDR1 is MDHEN and CDR2 SYDVKM. V lost 3 bases, J lost 0 bases, and 12 bases lay in between. Here the CDR3 DNA reads TGTGCCAGCAGTTTGTTACCAGACATCTCTGGAAACACCATATATTTT. It translates to CASSLLPDISGNTIYF.

CDR3 sequence: CASSLMVGGNEKLFF. The CDR3 bases are TGCGCCAGCAGCTTGATGGTGGGGGGAAATGAAAAACTGTTTTTT. The genes are TRBV5-1 and TRBJ1-4; D may be TRBD1 (5 bases). V was trimmed by 1 base and J by 5 bases, leaving 12 bases between them. Germline V gene data show CDR1 as SGHRS and CDR2 as YFSETQ. The CDR3 extends over 15 amino acids. The whole variable domain, remainder taken from reference TRBV5-1 and TRBJ1-4, is KAGVTQTPRYLIKTRGQQVTLSCSPISGHRSVSWYQQTPGQGLQFLFEYFSETQRNKGNFPGRFSGRQFSNSRSEMNVSTLELGDSALYLCASSLMVGGNEKLFFGSGTQLSVL.

This sequence joins TRBV14 and TRBJ1-2, with D tentatively TRBD1 (6 bases). The CDR3 runs 13 residues. Deletions cut 4 bases from V and 4 bases from J, with 10 bases between. The germline V gene has CDR1 SGHDN and CDR2 FVKESK. The DNA for the CDR3 is TGTGCCAGCAGCCCGGGGACATCCTATGGCTACACCTTC. Translating gives CASSPGTSYGYTF.

This chain uses TRBV9 with TRBJ2-1; 10 positions match TRBD2. The CDR3 loop spans 14 amino acids. The junction had 5 bases not matched to a gene; V was cut back by 2 bases and J by 9 bases. Germline CDR1 reads SGDLS; CDR2 reads YYNGEE. The CDR3 here is CASSVASGGTEQFF. The DNA of the CDR3 is TGTGCCAGCAGCGTGGCTAGCGGGGGCACTGAGCAGTTCTTC.

The chain is built from TRBV4-3 and TRBJ2-7; 10 bases line up with TRBD2. The J segment lost 4 bases and the V segment lost 1 base, leaving 7 bases of the junction unmatched. The CDR3 is made up of 16 amino acids. CDR1 and CDR2 from the germline V gene are LGHNA and YSLEER. The CDR3 bases are TGCGCCAGCAGCCAAGGGGCTAGCGGGAGTGGGTACGAGCAGTACTTC. Encoded protein: CASSQGASGSGYEQYF.

The chain combines TRBV28 with TRBJ2-5, with D maybe TRBD2 (5 bases). The CDR3 has 13 residues. Germline loops: CDR1 MDHEN, CDR2 SYDVKM. Trimming removed 6 bases from V and 4 bases from J, with 12 bases in between. The CDR3 sequence is CASRVRGVETQYF. The CDR3 nucleotides read TGTGCCAGCAGGGTACGGGGAGTAGAGACCCAGTACTTC. Full variable domain (missing parts from reference TRBV28 and TRBJ2-5): DVKVTQSSRYLVKRTGEKVFLECVQDMDHENMFWYRQDPGLGLRLIYFSYDVKMKEKGDIPEGYSVSREKKERFSLILESASTNQTSMYLCASRVRGVETQYFGPGTRLLVL.

The chain combines TRBV6-6 with TRBJ1-1; tentatively, D is TRBD1 (6 bases). V was cut by 0 bases and J by 5 bases, with 16 bases left in between. Germline V gene data show CDR1 as MNHNY and CDR2 as SVGAGI (reference sequence). The CDR3 spans 16 residues. As DNA, the CDR3 is TGTGCCAGCAGTTACTCGCCCATACAGGGTCGTACTGAAGCTTTCTTT. This gives the protein CASSYSPIQGRTEAFF.

This sequence joins TRBV6-1 and TRBJ1-4, with D perhaps matching TRBD1 (5 bases). Germline V gives CDR1 MNHNS, CDR2 SASEGT. The length of the CDR3 is 15 residues. Trimming left V 4 bases short and J 5 bases short, with 14 bases between. CDR3 nucleotide sequence: TGTGCCAGCAGTGGCTTGGGGCGTTTAAATGAAAAACTGTTTTTT. Translating it yields CASSGLGRLNEKLFF.

This clone was observed a handful of times. The V and J genes are TRBV14 and TRBJ2-5; D gene ambiguous. Trimming removed 1 base at V and 5 bases at J, with 11 bases between. Per germline, CDR1 SGHDN and CDR2 FVKESK. The CDR3 is made up of 14 amino acids. The CDR3 protein is CASSQGVLRETQYF. The CDR3 coding sequence is TGTGCCAGCAGCCAAGGTGTTCTCCGGGAGACCCAGTACTTC.

This clone was found a few times. The chain's CDR3 is CASSQGGGGPVPNEQFF. Written as DNA, the CDR3 is TGCGCCAGCAGCCAAGGGGGCGGGGGACCAGTGCCGAATGAGCAGTTCTTC. V is TRBV4-1 and J is TRBJ2-1; 7 bases align to TRBD2. With V trimmed by 1 base and J by 7 bases, 13 bases remained unmatched. Germline assignment: CDR1 MGHRA and CDR2 YSYEKL. The CDR3 runs to 17 residues.

This chain links TRBV5-4 with TRBJ1-3, with D possibly TRBD1 on 5 matching bases. The CDR3 length is 16 residues. Trimming pared 4 bases from V and 0 bases from J, leaving 14 bases between. Germline V gene lookup returns CDR1 SGHNT and CDR2 YYREEE (reference sequence). As DNA, the CDR3 is TGTGCCAGCAGCCAGCATGGGGGGTACTCTGGAAACACCATATATTTT. Translating it yields CASSQHGGYSGNTIYF.

The chain is built from TRBV28 and TRBJ1-1; the D gene is possibly TRBD1 (6 bases). Trimming took 8 bases from V and 6 from J, leaving 19 bases between them. CDR3 length: 14 amino acids. Germline V gives CDR1 MDHEN, CDR2 SYDVKM. For the CDR3, the DNA is TGTGCCAGCCCCCCTGGGCAGGGGAGACCTGAAGCTTTCTTT. Its translation is CASPPGQGRPEAFF.